This passage covers 5 T cell receptor beta chains from one sample sequenced in a study of patients and donors after allogeneic stem cell transplantation. Each CDR3 protein is one row after TCRdb ran MiXCR on the RT-PCR reads. The data hold a few hundred thousand distinct CDR3 sequences, with 38% observed a single time. The specimen sequenced was blood, either unsorted or a sorted T cell fraction (not recorded which). Receptor source: a human donor who was either an allogeneic HSCT recipient or a stem cell or donor lymphocyte infusion donor (not recorded which). It is not recorded whose cells these are; they may come from a transplant donor.

This clonotype was detected only a few times. The V gene is TRBV24-1, the J gene TRBJ1-5; tentative D call: TRBD1 (6 bases). V dropped 9 bases and J dropped 2 bases, with 13 bases sitting between them. The CDR3 is 14 amino acids. Germline V gene sequence: CDR1 KGHDR, CDR2 SFDVKD. The CDR3 reads CATGGRGGNQPQHF. In DNA, the CDR3 is TGTGCCACCGGGGGCAGGGGCGGCAATCAGCCCCAGCATTTT.

This chain connects TRBV9 to TRBJ1-5; D might be TRBD1 (6 bases). The germline V gene encodes CDR1 SGDLS and CDR2 YYNGEE. CDR3 length: 15 amino acids. The V and J ends lost 5 bases and 0 bases respectively, with 12 bases between them. CDR3 sequence reads: CASSGGADSNQPQHF. The CDR3 DNA follows: TGTGCCAGCAGTGGGGGGGCGGATAGCAATCAGCCCCAGCATTTT.

The chain has TRBV11-2 and TRBJ2-7, with D tentatively TRBD2 (5 bases). V lost 6 bases to trimming and J lost 1 base, with 13 bases between them. Germline-derived CDR1 and CDR2 are SGHAT and FQNNGV. This CDR3 contains 14 residues. The CDR3 is CASRSGGSSYEQYF. The DNA for the CDR3 is TGTGCCAGCAGGTCGGGCGGGTCGTCCTACGAGCAGTACTTC.

This clonotype has just a few counts. V gene TRBV27 combines with J gene TRBJ1-6; D may be TRBD1 (6 bases). The CDR3 contains 17 residues. Germline V lookup: CDR1 MNHEY, CDR2 SMNVEV (reference sequence). Trimming took 5 bases from V and 2 from J, leaving 16 bases between them. The CDR3 coding sequence is TGTGCCAGCAGTCCCGGACGAGGGGGACCCTATAATTCACCCCTCCACTTT. Its translation: CASSPGRGGPYNSPLHF.

This chain joins TRBV29-1 and TRBJ2-1, with TRBD2 identical over 11 bases. The CDR3 is made up of 14 amino acids. V shed 7 bases and J 2 bases; nucleotides not matched to a gene: 4. CDR1 is SQVTM, CDR2 ANQGSEA, per germline. CDR3 nucleotides: TGCAGCGGATTTAGCGGGGGGGCCTACAATGAGCAGTTCTTC. Translating it yields CSGFSGGAYNEQFF.